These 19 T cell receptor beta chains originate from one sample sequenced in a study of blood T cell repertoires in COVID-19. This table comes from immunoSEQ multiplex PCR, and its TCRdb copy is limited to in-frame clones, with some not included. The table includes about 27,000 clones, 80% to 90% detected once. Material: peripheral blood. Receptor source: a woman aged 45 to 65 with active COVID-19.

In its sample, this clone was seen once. The CDR3 coding sequence is TGTGCCAGCAGCCATGGCGGTTGGGATGAAAAACTGTTTTTT. It is translated as CASSHGGWDEKLFF. The genes are TRBV11-2 and TRBJ1-4; D not resolved. The germline CDR1 and CDR2 sequences are SGHAT and FQNNGV. Trimming stripped 5 bases from V and 6 bases from J, with 13 bases between. The CDR3 has 14 residues. Variable domain in full (rest from reference TRBV11-2 and TRBJ1-4): EAGVAQSPRYKIIEKRQSVAFWCNPISGHATLYWYQQILGQGPKLLIQFQNNGVVDDSQLPKDRFSAERLKGVDSTLKIQPAKLEDSAVYLCASSHGGWDEKLFFGSGTQLSVL.

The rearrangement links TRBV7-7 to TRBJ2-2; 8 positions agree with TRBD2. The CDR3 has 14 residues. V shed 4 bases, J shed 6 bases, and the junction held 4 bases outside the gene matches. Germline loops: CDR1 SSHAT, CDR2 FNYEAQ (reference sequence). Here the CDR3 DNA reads TGTGCCAGCAGCTCCGGGACTAGAGCCGGGGAGCTGTTTTTT. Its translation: CASSSGTRAGELFF.

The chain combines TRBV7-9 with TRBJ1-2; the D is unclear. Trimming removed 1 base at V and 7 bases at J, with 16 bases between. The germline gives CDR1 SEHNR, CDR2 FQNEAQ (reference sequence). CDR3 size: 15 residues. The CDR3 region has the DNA TGTGCCAGCAGCTTAGGGCCCTCGCCCCCCTTTGGCTACACCTTC. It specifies CASSLGPSPPFGYTF.

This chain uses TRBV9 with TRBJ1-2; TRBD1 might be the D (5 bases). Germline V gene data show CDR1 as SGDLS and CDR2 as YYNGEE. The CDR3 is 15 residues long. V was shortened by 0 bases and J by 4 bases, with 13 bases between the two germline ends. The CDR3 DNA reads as TGTGCCAGCAGCGTAGCTCCCGACAGTCCCTATGGCTACACCTTC. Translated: CASSVAPDSPYGYTF. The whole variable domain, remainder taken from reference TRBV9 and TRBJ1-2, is DSGVTQTPKHLITATGQRVTLRCSPRSGDLSVYWYQQSLDQGLQFLIQYYNGEERAKGNILERFSAQQFPDLHSELNLSSLELGDSALYFCASSVAPDSPYGYTFGSGTRLTVV.

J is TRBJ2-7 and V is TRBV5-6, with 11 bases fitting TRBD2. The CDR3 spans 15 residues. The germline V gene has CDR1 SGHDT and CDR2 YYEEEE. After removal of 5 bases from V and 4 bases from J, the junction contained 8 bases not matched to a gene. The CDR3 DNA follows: TGTGCCAGCAGTGAAGGACTAGCGGGCTTTTACGAGCAGTACTTC. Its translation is CASSEGLAGFYEQYF.

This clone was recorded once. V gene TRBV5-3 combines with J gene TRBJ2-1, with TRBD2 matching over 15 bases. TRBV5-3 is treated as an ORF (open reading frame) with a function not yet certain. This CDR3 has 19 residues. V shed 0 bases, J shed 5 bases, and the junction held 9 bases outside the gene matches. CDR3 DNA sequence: TGTGCCAGAAGCTTGGCAAGGACTAGCGGGAGGGCCGAGGACAATGAGCAGTTCTTC. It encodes CARSLARTSGRAEDNEQFF.

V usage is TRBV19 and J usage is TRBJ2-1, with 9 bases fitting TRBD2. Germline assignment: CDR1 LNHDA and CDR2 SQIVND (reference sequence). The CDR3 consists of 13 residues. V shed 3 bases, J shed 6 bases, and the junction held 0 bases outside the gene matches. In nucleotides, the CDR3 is TGTGCCAGTAGTATGGGACTAGCCAATGAGCAGTTCTTC. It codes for CASSMGLANEQFF.

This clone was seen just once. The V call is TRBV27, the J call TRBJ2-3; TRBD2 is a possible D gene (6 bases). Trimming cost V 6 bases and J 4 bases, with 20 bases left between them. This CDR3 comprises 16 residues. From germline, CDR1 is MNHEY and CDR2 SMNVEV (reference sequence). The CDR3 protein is CASSPGFGRVPDTQYF. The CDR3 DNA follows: TGTGCCAGCAGCCCAGGCTTCGGGAGAGTCCCAGATACGCAGTATTTT.

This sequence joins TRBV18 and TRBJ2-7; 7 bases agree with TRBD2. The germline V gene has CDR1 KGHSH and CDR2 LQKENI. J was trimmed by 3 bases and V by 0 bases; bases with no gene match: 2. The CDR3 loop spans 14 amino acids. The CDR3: CASSPPGGSYEQYF. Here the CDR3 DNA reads TGTGCCAGCTCACCACCGGGCGGGAGCTACGAGCAGTACTTC.

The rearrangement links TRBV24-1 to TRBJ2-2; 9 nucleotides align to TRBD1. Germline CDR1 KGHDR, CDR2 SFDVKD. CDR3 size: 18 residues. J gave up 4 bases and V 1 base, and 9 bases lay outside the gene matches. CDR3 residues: CATSDFNGTGFSTGELFF. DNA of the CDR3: TGTGCCACCAGTGATTTTAATGGGACAGGGTTCTCCACCGGGGAGCTGTTTTTT.

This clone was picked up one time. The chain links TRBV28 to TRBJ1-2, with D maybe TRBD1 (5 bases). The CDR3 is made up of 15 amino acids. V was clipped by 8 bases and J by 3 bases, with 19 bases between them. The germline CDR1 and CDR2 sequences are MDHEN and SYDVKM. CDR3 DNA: TGTGCCAGCCGGTTGGGAGGAGTGGGGGACTATGGCTACACCTTC. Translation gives CASRLGGVGDYGYTF.

The CDR3 loop reads CASSRDRGEQYF. The CDR3 DNA follows: TGTGCCAGCAGTAGGGACAGGGGCGAGCAGTACTTC. This rearrangement joins TRBV28 to TRBJ2-7; 10 bases agree with TRBD1. CDR3 length: 12 amino acids. J lost 6 bases, V lost 5 bases, and 1 base had no gene match. The V gene's germline CDR1 is MDHEN and CDR2 SYDVKM.

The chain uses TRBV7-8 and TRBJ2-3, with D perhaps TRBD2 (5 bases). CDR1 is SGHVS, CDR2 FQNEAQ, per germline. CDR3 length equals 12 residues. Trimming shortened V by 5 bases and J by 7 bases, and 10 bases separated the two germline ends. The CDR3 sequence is CASSTGRNTQYF. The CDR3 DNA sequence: TGTGCCAGCAGCACGGGAAGGAATACGCAGTATTTT.

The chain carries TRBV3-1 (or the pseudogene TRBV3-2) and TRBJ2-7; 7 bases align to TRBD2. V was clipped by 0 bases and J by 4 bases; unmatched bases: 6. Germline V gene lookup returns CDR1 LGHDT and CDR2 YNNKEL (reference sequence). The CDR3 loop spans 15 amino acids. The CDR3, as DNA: TGTGCCAGCAGCCAAGACAGCGGGACTGGGTACGAGCAGTACTTC. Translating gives CASSQDSGTGYEQYF.

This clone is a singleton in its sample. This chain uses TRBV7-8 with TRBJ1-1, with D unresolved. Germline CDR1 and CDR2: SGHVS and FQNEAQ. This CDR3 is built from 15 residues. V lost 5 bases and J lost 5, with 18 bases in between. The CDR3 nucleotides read TGTGCCAGCAGCCTTACCGAGTCCCGGGGAACTGAAGCTTTCTTT. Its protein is CASSLTESRGTEAFF.

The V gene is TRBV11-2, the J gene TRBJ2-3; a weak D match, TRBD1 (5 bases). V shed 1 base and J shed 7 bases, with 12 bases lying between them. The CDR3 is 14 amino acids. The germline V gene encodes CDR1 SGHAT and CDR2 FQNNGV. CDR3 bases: TGTGCCAGCAGCTTAGGCGGCCAGGGCAATACGCAGTATTTT. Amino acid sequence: CASSLGGQGNTQYF.

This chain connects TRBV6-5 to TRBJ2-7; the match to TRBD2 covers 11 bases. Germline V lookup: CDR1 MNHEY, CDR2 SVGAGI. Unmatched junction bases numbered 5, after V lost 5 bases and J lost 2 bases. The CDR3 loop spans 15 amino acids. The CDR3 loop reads CASSQGTSGTYEQYF. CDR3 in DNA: TGTGCCAGCAGTCAGGGGACTAGCGGTACCTACGAGCAGTACTTC.

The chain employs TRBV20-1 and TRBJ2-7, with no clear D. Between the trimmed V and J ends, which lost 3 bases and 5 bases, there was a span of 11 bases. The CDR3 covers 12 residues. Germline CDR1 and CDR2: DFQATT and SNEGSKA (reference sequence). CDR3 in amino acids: CSASPGVHEQYF. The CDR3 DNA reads TGCAGTGCTAGTCCGGGTGTCCACGAGCAGTACTTC.

CDR3 DNA sequence: TGTGCCAGCAGCCTCAGCGGGAGGGCTTTAAATGAGCAGTTCTTC. The encoded protein is CASSLSGRALNEQFF. This chain connects TRBV3-1 (or the pseudogene TRBV3-2) to TRBJ2-1; 10 nucleotides match TRBD2. This CDR3 comprises 15 residues. CDR1 is LGHDT, CDR2 YNNKEL, per germline (reference sequence). Germline trimming cut 4 bases from V and 7 bases from J; bases unmatched to any gene: 7.